The rows below give T cell receptor beta chains drawn from one sample of a study of blood T cell repertoires in COVID-19. Repertoires were generated with immunoSEQ multiplex PCR, while TCRdb's copy carries only in-frame clones and drops some. The repertoire consists of some 130,000 clones, with approximately 87% occurring once and the leading ten covering less than 2.5%. Input material: peripheral blood. The receptor set was obtained from a man aged 50-60 years with active COVID-19. CDR3s include the opening cysteine and the closing phenylalanine or tryptophan. The D gene is left open where the match is weak. Size tells how often a clone was seen (once, few, many) or the class of an expanded clone, and some rows leave it out.

V gene,J gene,D gene,clone size,CDR3 protein,CDR3 DNA
TRBV30,TRBJ1-6,TRBD1,-,CASTGTGANSPLHF,TGTGCCTCAACCGGGACAGGGGCGAATTCACCCCTCCACTTT
TRBV27,TRBJ2-5,TRBD2,-,CASKGTSAKETQYF,TGTGCCAGCAAAGGGACTAGCGCTAAAGAGACCCAGTACTTC
TRBV7-2,TRBJ2-3,-,-,CASSPARVGADTQYF,TGTGCCAGCAGCCCAGCCCGGGTAGGGGCGGATACGCAGTATTTT
TRBV11-2,TRBJ1-2,-,-,CASTSLVRDGYTF,TGTGCCAGCACAAGTTTGGTACGGGATGGCTACACCTTC
TRBV4-3,TRBJ2-5,-,-,CASSPGTQGIFGTQYF,TGCGCCAGCAGCCCAGGGACACAGGGAATTTTTGGGACCCAGTACTTC
TRBV19,TRBJ2-1,-,-,CASSIELGHNEQFF,TGTGCCAGTAGTATCGAGCTGGGGCACAATGAGCAGTTCTTC
TRBV5-8,TRBJ2-4,TRBD2,-,CASSLVGPGGGKNIQYF,TGTGCCAGCAGCTTGGTTGGGCCGGGAGGAGGCAAAAACATTCAGTACTTC
TRBV4-2,TRBJ2-2,TRBD2,-,CAAGGEAGELFF,TGTGCGGCGGGGGGCGAAGCCGGGGAGCTGTTTTTT
TRBV5-1,TRBJ2-1,-,-,CASSLGPGNTGTLGEQFF,TGCGCCAGCAGCTTGGGTCCGGGGAATACCGGGACTCTTGGGGAGCAGTTCTTC
TRBV27,TRBJ1-1,-,-,CASRRVDHTEAFF,TGTGCCAGCAGGAGGGTTGACCACACTGAAGCTTTCTTT
TRBV5-1,TRBJ1-3,TRBD1,-,CASSLAGTGRGNTIYF,TGCGCCAGCAGCTTGGCCGGGACAGGGAGGGGAAACACCATATATTTT
TRBV18,TRBJ2-5,TRBD2,-,CASSSRLAGIQETQYF,TGTGCCAGCTCATCGCGACTAGCGGGGATCCAAGAGACCCAGTACTTC
TRBV11-2,TRBJ2-3,TRBD2,-,CASSRKGLAGGTDTQYF,TGTGCCAGCAGCCGGAAGGGACTAGCGGGGGGCACAGATACGCAGTATTTT
TRBV5-6,TRBJ2-5,TRBD2,once,CASSKSGGAEETQYF,TGTGCCAGCAGCAAGAGCGGGGGGGCCGAAGAGACCCAGTACTTC
TRBV11-3,TRBJ2-2,TRBD2,-,CASSLAGGSNTGELFF,TGTGCCAGCAGCCTAGCGGGGGGCTCGAACACCGGGGAGCTGTTTTTT
TRBV5-6,TRBJ1-2,-,-,CASSPGRNYGYTF,TGTGCCAGCAGCCCAGGGCGTAACTATGGCTACACCTTC
TRBV6-5,TRBJ1-3,-,-,CASSSSRASSGNTIYF,TGTGCCAGCAGTTCCTCCAGGGCCAGCTCTGGAAACACCATATATTTT
TRBV9,TRBJ2-1,TRBD1,-,CASSVTLPTGWDNEQFF,TGTGCCAGCAGCGTAACTTTACCGACAGGGTGGGACAATGAGCAGTTCTTC
TRBV4-1,TRBJ2-7,TRBD1,-,CASSQVLAGQVLYEQYF,TGCGCCAGCAGCCAAGTTCTAGCTGGACAGGTCCTCTACGAGCAGTACTTC
TRBV18,TRBJ2-5,TRBD1,once,CASSSRDRGPGESETQYF,TGTGCCAGCTCAAGCCGGGACAGGGGGCCGGGGGAGTCAGAGACCCAGTACTTC
TRBV29-1,TRBJ2-3,TRBD2,-,CSFAGGADTQYF,TGCAGCTTTGCGGGGGGGGCGGATACGCAGTATTTT
TRBV30,TRBJ1-5,TRBD1,-,CAWSLTGDNQPQHF,TGTGCCTGGAGTCTGACAGGGGATAATCAGCCCCAGCATTTT
TRBV12-3/TRBV12-4,TRBJ2-7,-,-,CASSPNRGGEQYF,TGTGCCAGCAGCCCTAACAGGGGAGGCGAGCAGTACTTC
TRBV10-3,TRBJ1-1,-,-,CAISEGRGAFF,TGTGCCATCAGTGAAGGGCGGGGAGCTTTCTTT
TRBV7-8,TRBJ2-2,TRBD2,-,CASSPSGKNPRPHHRGRGAGELFF,TGTGCCAGCAGCCCGAGCGGAAAGAACCCCCGACCTCATCATCGGGGCCGGGGGGCCGGGGAGCTGTTTTTT
TRBV6-6,TRBJ2-7,-,few,CASKGDNSYEQYF,TGTGCCAGCAAGGGGGACAACTCCTACGAGCAGTACTTC
TRBV25-1,TRBJ2-7,-,-,CASSEFYRDTSQQYF,TGTGCCAGCAGTGAGTTCTACAGGGATACGAGTCAGCAGTACTTC
TRBV5-5,TRBJ2-7,-,-,CASSAGTPYEQYF,TGTGCCAGCAGCGCCGGGACACCCTACGAGCAGTACTTC
TRBV2,TRBJ1-2,-,-,CASRAQGISGYTF,TGTGCCAGCAGGGCGCAGGGGATAAGTGGCTACACCTTC
TRBV6-4,TRBJ2-1,-,-,CASSESGENPEQFF,TGTGCCAGCAGTGAGTCCGGGGAAAACCCCGAGCAGTTCTTC
TRBV19,TRBJ2-7,TRBD2,-,CASSILASGAYEQYF,TGTGCCAGTAGTATCTTGGCTAGCGGGGCCTACGAGCAGTACTTC
TRBV27,TRBJ2-4,-,-,CASRGGGSSGKNIQYF,TGTGCCAGCAGAGGAGGGGGCAGCAGCGGTAAAAACATTCAGTACTTC
TRBV5-1,TRBJ1-1,-,-,CASSLHPLATGTEAFF,TGCGCCAGCAGCTTGCATCCATTAGCAACGGGCACTGAAGCTTTCTTT
TRBV10-3,TRBJ2-2,TRBD2,-,CAISGGLAGGSATGELFF,TGTGCCATCAGCGGGGGACTAGCGGGGGGTTCGGCCACCGGGGAGCTGTTTTTT
TRBV4-1,TRBJ2-3,TRBD2,-,CASSQRGGTDTQYF,TGCGCCAGCAGCCAACGGGGGGGCACAGATACGCAGTATTTT
TRBV7-2,TRBJ1-3,-,-,CASSQTGSLSGNTIYF,TGTGCCAGCAGCCAGACAGGTTCCCTCTCTGGAAACACCATATATTTT
TRBV7-2,TRBJ1-6,-,once,CASTPEALYNSPLHF,TGTGCCAGCACCCCTGAGGCTCTCTATAATTCACCCCTCCACTTT
TRBV7-8,TRBJ2-5,TRBD2,-,CASSISGRGGRGTQYF,TGTGCCAGCAGTATCTCTGGGCGGGGGGGCCGCGGGACCCAGTACTTC
TRBV4-3,TRBJ2-4,TRBD1,once,CASSQDQTGAKNIQYF,TGCGCCAGCAGCCAAGATCAGACAGGGGCCAAAAACATTCAGTACTTC
TRBV2,TRBJ1-5,-,-,CASSPEAGVNQPQHF,TGTGCCAGCAGCCCCGAGGCGGGGGTTAATCAGCCCCAGCATTTT